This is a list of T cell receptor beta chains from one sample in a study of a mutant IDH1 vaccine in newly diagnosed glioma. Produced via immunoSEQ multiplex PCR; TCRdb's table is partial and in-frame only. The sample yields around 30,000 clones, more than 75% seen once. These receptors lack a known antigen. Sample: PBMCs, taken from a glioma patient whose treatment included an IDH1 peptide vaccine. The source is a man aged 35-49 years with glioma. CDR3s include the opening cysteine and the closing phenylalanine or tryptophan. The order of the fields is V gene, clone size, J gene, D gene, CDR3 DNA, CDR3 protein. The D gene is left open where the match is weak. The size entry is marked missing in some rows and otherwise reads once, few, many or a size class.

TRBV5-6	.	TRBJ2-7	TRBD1	TGTGCCAGCAGCTTGGTGGACAGGGCCCCCTACGAGCAGTACTTC	CASSLVDRAPYEQYF
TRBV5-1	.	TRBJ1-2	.	TGCGCCAGCAGCTCCCTGATGGGGGGCGGCTATGGCTACACCTTC	CASSSLMGGGYGYTF
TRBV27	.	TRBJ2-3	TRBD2	TGTGCCAGCAGTTTATCGCGGACTAGCGGGATTGTGACAGATACGCAGTATTTT	CASSLSRTSGIVTDTQYF
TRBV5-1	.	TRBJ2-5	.	TGCGCCAGCAGCTTCCAAGAGACCCAGTACTTC	CASSFQETQYF
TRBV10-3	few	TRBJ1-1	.	TGTGCCATCAGTGATACCGCCGGGGGAGACACTGAAGCTTTCTTT	CAISDTAGGDTEAFF
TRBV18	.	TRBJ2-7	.	TGTGCCAGCTCACGTACCCAGGGGTACGAGCAGTACTTC	CASSRTQGYEQYF
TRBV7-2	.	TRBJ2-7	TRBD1	TGTGCCAGCAGCTTTAGGCAGGGGGTCTCCTACGAGCAGTACTTC	CASSFRQGVSYEQYF
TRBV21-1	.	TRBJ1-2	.	TGTGCCAGCAGCCTCCAGGAGCATTGCTATGGCTACACCTTC	CASSLQEHCYGYTF
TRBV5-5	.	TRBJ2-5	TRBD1	TGTGCCAGCAGCTTAAGGGTGACAGGGGCCGTTGCGTGGGAGACCCAGTACTTC	CASSLRVTGAVAWETQYF
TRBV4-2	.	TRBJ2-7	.	TGTGCCAGCAGCCAAGATCTAGCCTCGGGGTCCTACGAGCAGTACTTC	CASSQDLASGSYEQYF
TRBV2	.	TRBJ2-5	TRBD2	TGTGCCAGCATTCCGACTAGCGGGAGTAGAGCGCAGTACTTC	CASIPTSGSRAQYF
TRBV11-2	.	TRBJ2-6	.	TGTGCCAGCAGCTTAACAGGCTCTGGGGCCAACGTCCTGACTTTC	CASSLTGSGANVLTF
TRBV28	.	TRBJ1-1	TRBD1	TGTGCCAGCAGTTCCCACAGGGGCACTGAAGCTTTCTTT	CASSSHRGTEAFF
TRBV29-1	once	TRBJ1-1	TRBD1	TGCACCACGGATGACAGGGACAACACTGAAGCTTTCTTT	CTTDDRDNTEAFF
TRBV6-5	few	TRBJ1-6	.	TGTGCCAGCAGTTACACATCGACAGGAGGAACCCTCCACTTT	CASSYTSTGGTLHF
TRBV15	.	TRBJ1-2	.	TGTGCCACCAGCGGATCGGAGAGGTATGGCTACACCTTC	CATSGSERYGYTF
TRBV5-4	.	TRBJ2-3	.	TGTGCCAGCAGCTTTCTAGGAGGAGATACGCAGTATTTT	CASSFLGGDTQYF
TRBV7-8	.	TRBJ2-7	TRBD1	TGTGCCAGCAGCTGGCGGACAGGTACCGGGGAGCAGTACTTC	CASSWRTGTGEQYF
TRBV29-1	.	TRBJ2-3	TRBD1	TGCAGCGTTCGAAGACAGGGAAGCACAGATACGCAGTATTTT	CSVRRQGSTDTQYF
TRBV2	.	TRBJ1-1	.	TGTGCCAGCAGTGGGGTCAGGAGGAGAGGACTCACTGAAGCTTTCTTT	CASSGVRRRGLTEAFF
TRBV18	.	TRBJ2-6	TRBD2	TGTGCCAGCGCCGACTCCGGGAGGCTCTCTGGGGCCAACGTCCTGACTTTC	CASADSGRLSGANVLTF
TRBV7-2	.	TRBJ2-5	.	TGTGCCAGCAGCTTAGTTGGTGGGGAGGCGGAGACCCAGTACTTC	CASSLVGGEAETQYF
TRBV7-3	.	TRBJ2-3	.	TGTGCCAGCACCCAAGGGGCGGCCTTAGGTGATACGCAGTATTTT	CASTQGAALGDTQYF
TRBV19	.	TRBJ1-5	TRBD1	TGTGCCACCTCCGGGACAGGGGGCATTAATCAGCCCCAGCATTTT	CATSGTGGINQPQHF
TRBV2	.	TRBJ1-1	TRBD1	TGTGCCAGCGGACAGGGGCACATGAACACTGAAGCTTTCTTT	CASGQGHMNTEAFF
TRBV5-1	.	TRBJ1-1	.	TGCGCCAGCAGCTTGAATCAGGGACCCGCTGAAGCTTTCTTT	CASSLNQGPAEAFF
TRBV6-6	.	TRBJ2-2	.	TGTGCCAGCCAGCCAGGGACACGGATTTTGGAGCTGTTTTTT	CASQPGTRILELFF
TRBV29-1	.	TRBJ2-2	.	TGCAGCGTTGCCTTCTTCAGGGGTACCGGGGAGCTGTTTTTT	CSVAFFRGTGELFF
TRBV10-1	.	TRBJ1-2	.	TGCGCCAGCAGTGAGTCGCAAGGCTACACCTTC	CASSESQGYTF
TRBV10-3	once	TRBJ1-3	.	TGTGCCATCGAGCGGGGAAATGGAAACACCATATATTTT	CAIERGNGNTIYF
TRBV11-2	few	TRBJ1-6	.	TGTGCCAGCAGCTTAGAGTTAGGATCTCATTCACCCCTCCACTTT	CASSLELGSHSPLHF
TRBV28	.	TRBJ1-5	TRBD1	TGTGCCAGCACGGACAGGACTCAGCCCCAGCATTTT	CASTDRTQPQHF
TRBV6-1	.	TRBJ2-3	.	TGTGCCAGCAGTGAAGACCTCGGGCCAGATACGCAGTATTTT	CASSEDLGPDTQYF
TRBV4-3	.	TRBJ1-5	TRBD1	TGCGCCAGCAGCCAAGAGGTTGCAGGGGGATATCAGCCCCAGCATTTT	CASSQEVAGGYQPQHF
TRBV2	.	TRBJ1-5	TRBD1	TGTGCCAGCAGTGGATCGACAGGGGGGAATCAGCCCCAGCATTTT	CASSGSTGGNQPQHF
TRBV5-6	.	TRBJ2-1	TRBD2	TGTGCCAGCACCCGTCGACTAGCGGGGGGCCCCTCCTACAATGAGCAGTTCTTC	CASTRRLAGGPSYNEQFF
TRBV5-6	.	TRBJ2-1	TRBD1	TGTGCCAGCAGCGTACAGGGGGTTCCCCACAATGAGCAGTTCTTC	CASSVQGVPHNEQFF
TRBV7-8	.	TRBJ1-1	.	TGTGCCAGCAGCTTAGTGGGCCGACCTGGGGGATTTTGGAACACTGAAGCTTTCTTT	CASSLVGRPGGFWNTEAFF
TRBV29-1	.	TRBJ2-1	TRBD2	TGCAGCGTGCACCTAGCGCCGGGGGGTCATGAGCAGTTCTTC	CSVHLAPGGHEQFF